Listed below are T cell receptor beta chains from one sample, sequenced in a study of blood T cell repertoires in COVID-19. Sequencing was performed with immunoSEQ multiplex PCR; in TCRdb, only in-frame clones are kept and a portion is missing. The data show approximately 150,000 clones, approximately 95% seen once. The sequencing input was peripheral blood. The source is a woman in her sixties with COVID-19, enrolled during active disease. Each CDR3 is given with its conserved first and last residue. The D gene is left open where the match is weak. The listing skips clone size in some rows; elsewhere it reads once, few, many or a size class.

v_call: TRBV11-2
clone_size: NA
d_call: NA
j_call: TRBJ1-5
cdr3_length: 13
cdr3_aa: CASSLGQNQPQHF
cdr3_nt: TGTGCCAGCAGCTTAGGACAGAATCAGCCCCAGCATTTT

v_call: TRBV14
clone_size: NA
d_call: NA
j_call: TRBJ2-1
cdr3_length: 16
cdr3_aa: CASSQGHWSSYNEQFF
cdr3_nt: TGTGCCAGCAGCCAGGGACATTGGAGCTCCTACAATGAGCAGTTCTTC

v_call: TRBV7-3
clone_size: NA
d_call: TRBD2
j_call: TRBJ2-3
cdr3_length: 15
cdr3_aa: CASSRLAGGADTQYF
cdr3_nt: TGTGCCAGCAGCCGACTAGCGGGTGGCGCAGATACGCAGTATTTT

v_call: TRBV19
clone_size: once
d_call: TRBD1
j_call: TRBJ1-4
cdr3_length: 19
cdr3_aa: CASSTAGTGLGAFLEKLFF
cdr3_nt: TGTGCCAGTAGTACCGCCGGGACAGGGTTGGGTGCTTTCCTTGAAAAACTGTTTTTT

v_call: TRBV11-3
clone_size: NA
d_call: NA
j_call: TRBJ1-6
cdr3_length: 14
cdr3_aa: CASSAEGRNSPLHF
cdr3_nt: TGTGCCAGCAGCGCCGAGGGGAGGAATTCACCCCTCCACTTT

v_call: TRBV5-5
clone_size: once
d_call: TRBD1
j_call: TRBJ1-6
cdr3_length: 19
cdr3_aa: CASSSGTGGRVESHSPLHF
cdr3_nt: TGTGCCAGCAGCTCCGGGACAGGGGGAAGGGTTGAATCTCATTCACCCCTCCACTTT

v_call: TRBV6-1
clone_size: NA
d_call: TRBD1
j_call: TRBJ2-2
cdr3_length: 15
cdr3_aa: CASSEQTGPSGELFF
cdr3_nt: TGTGCCAGCAGTGAGCAGACAGGGCCCAGCGGGGAGCTGTTTTTT

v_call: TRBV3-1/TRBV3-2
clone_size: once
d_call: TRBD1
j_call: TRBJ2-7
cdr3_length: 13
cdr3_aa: CASSPRDSYEQYF
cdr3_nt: TGTGCCAGCAGCCCCCGGGACAGCTACGAGCAGTACTTC

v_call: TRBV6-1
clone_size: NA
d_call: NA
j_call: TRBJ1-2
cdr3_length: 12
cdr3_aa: CASSDPGYGYTF
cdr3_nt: TGTGCCAGCAGTGACCCAGGGTATGGCTACACCTTC

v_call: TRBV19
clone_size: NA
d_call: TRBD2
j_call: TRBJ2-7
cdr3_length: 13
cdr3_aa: CASSSGGPYEQYF
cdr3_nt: TGTGCCAGTAGCAGCGGGGGCCCCTACGAGCAGTACTTC

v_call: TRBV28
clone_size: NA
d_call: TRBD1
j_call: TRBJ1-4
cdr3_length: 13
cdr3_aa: CASTWTGTEKLFF
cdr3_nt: TGTGCCAGCACCTGGACAGGGACTGAAAAACTGTTTTTT

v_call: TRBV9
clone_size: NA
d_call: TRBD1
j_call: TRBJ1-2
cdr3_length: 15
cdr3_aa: CASSSTSGQGDGYTF
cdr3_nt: TGTGCCAGCAGCTCGACGTCGGGACAGGGGGATGGCTACACCTTC